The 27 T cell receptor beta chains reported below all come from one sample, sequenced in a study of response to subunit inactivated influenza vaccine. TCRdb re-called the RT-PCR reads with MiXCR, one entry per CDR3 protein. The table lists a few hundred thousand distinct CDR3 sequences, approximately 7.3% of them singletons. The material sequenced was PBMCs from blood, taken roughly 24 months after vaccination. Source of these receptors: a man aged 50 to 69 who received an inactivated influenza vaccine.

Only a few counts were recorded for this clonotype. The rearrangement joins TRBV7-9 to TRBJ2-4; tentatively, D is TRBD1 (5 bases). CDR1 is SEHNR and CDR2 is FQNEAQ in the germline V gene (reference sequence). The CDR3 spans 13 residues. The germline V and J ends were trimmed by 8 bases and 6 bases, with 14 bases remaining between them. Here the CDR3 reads CASGRAERNIQYF. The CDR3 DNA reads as TGTGCCAGCGGCAGGGCAGAGAGAAACATTCAGTACTTC.

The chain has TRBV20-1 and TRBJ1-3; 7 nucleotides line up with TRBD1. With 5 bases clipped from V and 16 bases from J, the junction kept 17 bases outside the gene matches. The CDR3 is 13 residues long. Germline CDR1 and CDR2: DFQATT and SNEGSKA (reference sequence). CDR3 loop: CSARKPAGQTVYF. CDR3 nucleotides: TGCAGTGCTCGGAAACCTGCGGGACAGACGGTCTATTTT.

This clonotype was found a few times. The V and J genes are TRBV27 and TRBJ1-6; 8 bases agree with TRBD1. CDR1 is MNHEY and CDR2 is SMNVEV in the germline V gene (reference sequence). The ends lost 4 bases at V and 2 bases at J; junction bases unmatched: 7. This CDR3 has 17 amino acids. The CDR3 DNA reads TGTGCCAGCAGTTCCCGGACAGGGAGGGCCTATAATTCACCCCTCCACTTT. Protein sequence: CASSSRTGRAYNSPLHF.

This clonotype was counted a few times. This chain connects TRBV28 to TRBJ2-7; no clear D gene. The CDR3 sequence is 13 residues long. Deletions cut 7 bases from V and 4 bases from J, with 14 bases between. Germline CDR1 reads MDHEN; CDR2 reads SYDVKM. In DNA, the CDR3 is TGTGCCAGCACGGTGAGCCATTCGTACGAGCAGTACTTC. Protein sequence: CASTVSHSYEQYF. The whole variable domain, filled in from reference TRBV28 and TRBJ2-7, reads DVKVTQSSRYLVKRTGEKVFLECVQDMDHENMFWYRQDPGLGLRLIYFSYDVKMKEKGDIPEGYSVSREKKERFSLILESASTNQTSMYLCASTVSHSYEQYFGPGTRLTVT.

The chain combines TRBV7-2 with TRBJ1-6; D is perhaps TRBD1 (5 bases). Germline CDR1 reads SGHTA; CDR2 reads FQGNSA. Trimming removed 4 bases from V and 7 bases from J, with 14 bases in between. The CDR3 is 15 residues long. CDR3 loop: CASSSLSGNNSPLHF. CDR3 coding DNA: TGTGCCAGCAGCTCCCTGTCAGGGAACAATTCACCCCTCCACTTT. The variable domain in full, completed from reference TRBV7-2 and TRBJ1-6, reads GAGVSQSPSNKVTEKGKDVELRCDPISGHTALYWYRQSLGQGLEFLIYFQGNSAPDKSGLPSDRFSAERTGGSVSTLTIQRTQQEDSAVYLCASSSLSGNNSPLHFGNGTRLTVT.

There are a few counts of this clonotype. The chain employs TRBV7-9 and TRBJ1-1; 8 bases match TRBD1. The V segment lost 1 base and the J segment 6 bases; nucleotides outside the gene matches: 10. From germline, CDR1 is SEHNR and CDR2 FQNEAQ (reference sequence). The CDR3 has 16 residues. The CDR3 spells CASSLGQGARRAEAFF. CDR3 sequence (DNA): TGTGCCAGCAGCTTAGGGCAGGGGGCGAGAAGGGCTGAAGCTTTCTTT.

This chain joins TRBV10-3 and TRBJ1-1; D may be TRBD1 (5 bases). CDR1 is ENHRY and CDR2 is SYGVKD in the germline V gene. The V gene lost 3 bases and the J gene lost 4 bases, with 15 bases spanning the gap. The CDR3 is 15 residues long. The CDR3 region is CAISDSPTGSTEAFF. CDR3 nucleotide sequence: TGTGCCATCAGTGATTCCCCTACAGGTAGCACTGAAGCTTTCTTT.

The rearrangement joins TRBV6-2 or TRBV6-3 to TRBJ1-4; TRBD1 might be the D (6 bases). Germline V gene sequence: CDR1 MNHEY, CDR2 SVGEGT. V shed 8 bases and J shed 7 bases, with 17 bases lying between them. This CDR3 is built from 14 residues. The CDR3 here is CASGTGRRGEKLFF. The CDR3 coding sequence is TGTGCCAGCGGCACAGGGAGGCGGGGTGAAAAACTGTTTTTT.

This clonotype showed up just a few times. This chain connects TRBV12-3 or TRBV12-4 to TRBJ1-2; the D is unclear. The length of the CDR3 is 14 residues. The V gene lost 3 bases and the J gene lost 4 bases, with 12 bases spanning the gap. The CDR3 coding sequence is TGTGCCAGCAGTTTCCCCGGGCCGCGCTATGGCTACACCTTC. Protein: CASSFPGPRYGYTF.

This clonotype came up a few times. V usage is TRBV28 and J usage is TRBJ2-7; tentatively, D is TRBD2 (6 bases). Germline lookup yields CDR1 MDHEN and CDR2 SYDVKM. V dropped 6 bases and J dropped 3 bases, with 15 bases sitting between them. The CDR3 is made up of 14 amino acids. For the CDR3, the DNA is TGTGCCAGCAGCCTGGGACTGCGAGGCTACGAGCAGTACTTC. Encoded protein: CASSLGLRGYEQYF.

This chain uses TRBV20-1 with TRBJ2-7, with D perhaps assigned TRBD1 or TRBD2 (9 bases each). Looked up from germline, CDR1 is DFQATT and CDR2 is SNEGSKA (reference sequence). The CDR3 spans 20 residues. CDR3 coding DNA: TGCAGGGCTCAACCGATTCCGGGACAGGGTCTAGCGGGGCCCCTTAGCGAGCAGTACTTC. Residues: CRAQPIPGQGLAGPLSEQYF.

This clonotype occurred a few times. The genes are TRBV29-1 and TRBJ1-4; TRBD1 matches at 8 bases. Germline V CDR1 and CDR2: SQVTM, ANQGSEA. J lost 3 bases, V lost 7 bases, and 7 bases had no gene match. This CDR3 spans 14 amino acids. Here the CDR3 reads CSALLQGANEKLFF. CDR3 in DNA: TGCAGCGCCCTCCTACAGGGGGCTAATGAAAAACTGTTTTTT.

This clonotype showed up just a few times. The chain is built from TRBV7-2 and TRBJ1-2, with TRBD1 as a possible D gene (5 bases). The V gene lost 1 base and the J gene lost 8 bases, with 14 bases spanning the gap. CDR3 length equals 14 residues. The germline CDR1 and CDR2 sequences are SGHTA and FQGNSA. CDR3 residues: CASSLGGDSRGYTF. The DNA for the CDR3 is TGTGCCAGCAGCTTAGGGGGGGACTCCCGGGGCTACACCTTC.

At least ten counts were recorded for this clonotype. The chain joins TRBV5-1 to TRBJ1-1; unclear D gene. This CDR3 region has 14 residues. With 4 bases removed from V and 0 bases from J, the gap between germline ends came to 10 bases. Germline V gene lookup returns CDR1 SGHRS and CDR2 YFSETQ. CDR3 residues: CASSVQAMNTEAFF. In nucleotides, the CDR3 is TGCGCCAGCAGCGTCCAGGCCATGAACACTGAAGCTTTCTTT.

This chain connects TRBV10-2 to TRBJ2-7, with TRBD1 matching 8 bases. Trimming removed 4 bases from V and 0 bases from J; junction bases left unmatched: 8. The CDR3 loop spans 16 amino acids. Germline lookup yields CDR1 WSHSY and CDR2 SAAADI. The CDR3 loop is CASSGTGQARSYEQYF. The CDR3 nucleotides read TGCGCCAGCAGTGGGACGGGACAGGCCCGCTCCTACGAGCAGTACTTC.

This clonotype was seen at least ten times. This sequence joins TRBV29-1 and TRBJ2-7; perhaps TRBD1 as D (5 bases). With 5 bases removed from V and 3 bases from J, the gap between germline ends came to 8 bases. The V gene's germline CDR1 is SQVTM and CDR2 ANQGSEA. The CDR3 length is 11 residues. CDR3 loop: CSVLTDYEQYF. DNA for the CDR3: TGCAGCGTTCTGACAGACTACGAGCAGTACTTC.

The CDR3: CASSVEAGPSSGNTIYF. In DNA, the CDR3 is TGTGCCAGCAGCGTAGAGGCAGGGCCTAGCTCTGGAAACACCATATATTTT. The V and J genes are TRBV9 and TRBJ1-3; TRBD1 might be the D (5 bases). Germline V lookup: CDR1 SGDLS, CDR2 YYNGEE. The CDR3 totals 17 residues. V shed 0 bases and J shed 0 bases, with 13 bases lying between them. Full variable domain (outside the CDR3, taken from reference TRBV9 and TRBJ1-3): DSGVTQTPKHLITATGQRVTLRCSPRSGDLSVYWYQQSLDQGLQFLIQYYNGEERAKGNILERFSAQQFPDLHSELNLSSLELGDSALYFCASSVEAGPSSGNTIYFGEGSWLTVV.

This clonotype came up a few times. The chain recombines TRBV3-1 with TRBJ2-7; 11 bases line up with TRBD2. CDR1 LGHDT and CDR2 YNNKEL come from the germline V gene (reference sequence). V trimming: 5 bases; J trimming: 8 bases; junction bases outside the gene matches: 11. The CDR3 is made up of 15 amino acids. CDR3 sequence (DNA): TGTGCCAGCAGCTCCCGGGTAGCGGGAGGGGAGAAGCAGTACTTC. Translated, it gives CASSSRVAGGEKQYF.

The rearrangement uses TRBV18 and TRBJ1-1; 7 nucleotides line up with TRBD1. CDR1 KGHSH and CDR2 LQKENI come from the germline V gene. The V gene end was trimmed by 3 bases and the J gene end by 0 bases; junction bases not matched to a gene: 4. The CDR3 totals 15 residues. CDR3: CASSPVQGLNTEAFF. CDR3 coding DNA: TGTGCCAGCTCACCGGTACAGGGGTTGAACACTGAAGCTTTCTTT.

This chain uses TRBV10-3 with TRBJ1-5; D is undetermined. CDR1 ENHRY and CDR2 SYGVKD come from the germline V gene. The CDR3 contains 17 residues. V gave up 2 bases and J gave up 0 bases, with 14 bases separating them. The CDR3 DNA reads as TGTGCCATCAGTGAGCGTTCCGGGGTTTCTAGCAATCAGCCCCAGCATTTT. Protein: CAISERSGVSSNQPQHF.

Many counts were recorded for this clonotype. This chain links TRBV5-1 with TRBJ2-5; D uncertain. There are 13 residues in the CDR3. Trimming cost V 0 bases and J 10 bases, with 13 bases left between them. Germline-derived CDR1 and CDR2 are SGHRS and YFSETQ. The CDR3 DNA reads TGCGCCAGCAGCTTGGAAGGCAGCGCAAACCAGTACTTC. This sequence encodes CASSLEGSANQYF.

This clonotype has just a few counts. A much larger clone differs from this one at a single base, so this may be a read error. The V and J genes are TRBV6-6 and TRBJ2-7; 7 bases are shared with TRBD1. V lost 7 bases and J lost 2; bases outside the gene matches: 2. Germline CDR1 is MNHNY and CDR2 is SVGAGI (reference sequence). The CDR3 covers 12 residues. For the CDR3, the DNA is TGTGCCAGCACGGGACAGACCTACGAGCAGTACTTC. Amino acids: CASTGQTYEQYF.

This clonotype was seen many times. The chain's CDR3 is CASSLAGGSKEQYF. In DNA, the CDR3 is TGTGCCAGCAGTTTGGCAGGGGGCTCTAAAGAGCAGTACTTC. This chain uses TRBV28 with TRBJ2-7; the match to TRBD1 covers 8 bases. This CDR3 has 14 residues. J lost 7 bases, V lost 3 bases, and 8 bases had no gene match. From germline, CDR1 is MDHEN and CDR2 SYDVKM.

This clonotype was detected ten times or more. The CDR3 reads CAISTPSGANTGELFF. CDR3 DNA: TGTGCCATCAGTACCCCTAGCGGCGCGAACACCGGGGAGCTGTTTTTT. V is TRBV10-3 and J is TRBJ2-2; 7 nucleotides agree with TRBD2. The CDR3 runs to 16 residues. From germline, CDR1 is ENHRY and CDR2 SYGVKD. V trimming: 5 bases; J trimming: 0 bases; junction bases outside the gene matches: 6.

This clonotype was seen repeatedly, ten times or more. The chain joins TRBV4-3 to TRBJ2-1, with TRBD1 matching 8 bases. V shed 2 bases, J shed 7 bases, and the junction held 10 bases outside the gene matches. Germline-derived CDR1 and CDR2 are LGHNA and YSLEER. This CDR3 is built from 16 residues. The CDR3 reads CASSQNSQGARNEQFF. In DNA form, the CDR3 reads TGCGCCAGCAGCCAAAATTCGCAGGGGGCGAGGAATGAGCAGTTCTTC.

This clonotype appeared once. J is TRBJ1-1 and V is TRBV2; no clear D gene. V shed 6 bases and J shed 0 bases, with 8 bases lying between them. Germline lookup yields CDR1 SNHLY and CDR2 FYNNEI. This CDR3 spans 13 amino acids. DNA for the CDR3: TGTGCCAGCAGGGCCCAAATGAACACTGAAGCTTTCTTT. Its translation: CASRAQMNTEAFF.

The chain's CDR3 is CASSVARMTGSYNEQFF. As DNA, the CDR3 is TGTGCCAGCAGCGTAGCCCGAATGACGGGCTCCTACAATGAGCAGTTCTTC. V is TRBV9 and J is TRBJ2-1; no reliable D call. CDR3 length equals 17 residues. Trimming removed 0 bases at V and 0 bases at J, with 13 bases between. Looked up from germline, CDR1 is SGDLS and CDR2 is YYNGEE.